This T cell receptor (beta chain) was retrieved from a study of T-cell memory formation after mild COVID-19. In the study overall: Largely, TCR clusters stayed within a single donor. The study, taken as a whole, reports: From day 15 to 85, contracting clones were balanced between CD4 and CD8, whereas later expanders leaned toward CD4+. The pre-infection memory compartment contained some responding clones, suggesting cross-reactive memory joined. Contracting CD4+ clones sat mainly in CM and EM; CD8+ in EMRA.

The germline V and J ends were trimmed by 4 bases and 6 bases, with 13 bases remaining between them. CDR1 is SGHVS and CDR2 is FNYEAQ in the germline V gene. CDR3 length equals 14 residues. This clonotype was counted between two and nine times. Its antigen is not known. TCRdb passed the 5' RACE reads through MiXCR, listing each CDR3 protein once. The sample yields 450,000 to 650,000 distinct CDR3 sequences, 20% seen once. This TCR derives from an adult woman who had mild COVID-19 (a few samples of this study predate the infection). Cell type and time point are not known. The sample taken for sequencing was PBMCs or a T cell subset sorted from them (not recorded which). The chain employs TRBV7-6 and TRBJ2-1; a weak D match, TRBD2 (5 bases). CDR3 protein: CASSSTGESNEQFF. The CDR3 bases are TGTGCCAGCAGCTCCACTGGGGAGTCCAATGAGCAGTTCTTC.